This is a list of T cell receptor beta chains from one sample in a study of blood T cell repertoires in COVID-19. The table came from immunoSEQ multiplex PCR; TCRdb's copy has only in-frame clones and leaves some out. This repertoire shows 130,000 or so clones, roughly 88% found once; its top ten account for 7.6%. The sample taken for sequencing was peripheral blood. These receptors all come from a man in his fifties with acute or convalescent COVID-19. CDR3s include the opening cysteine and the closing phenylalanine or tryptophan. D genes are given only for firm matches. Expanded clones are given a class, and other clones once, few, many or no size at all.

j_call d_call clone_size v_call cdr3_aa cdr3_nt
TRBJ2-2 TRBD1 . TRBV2 CASRDPGQRTGELFF TGTGCCAGCAGGGACCCGGGACAGCGCACCGGGGAGCTGTTTTTT
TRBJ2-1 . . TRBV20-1 CSAAREGEQFF TGCAGTGCTGCCAGGGAAGGTGAGCAGTTCTTC
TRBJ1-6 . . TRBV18 CASSPRQVEDNSPLHF TGTGCCAGCTCACCTAGACAGGTGGAAGATAATTCACCCCTCCACTTT
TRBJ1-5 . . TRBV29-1 CSVGTDSNQPQHF TGCAGCGTTGGGACAGATAGCAATCAGCCCCAGCATTTT
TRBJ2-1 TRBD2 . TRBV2 CASSVEGLAGTSSYNEQFF TGTGCCAGCAGTGTTGAGGGACTAGCGGGTACCAGCTCCTACAATGAGCAGTTCTTC
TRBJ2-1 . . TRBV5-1 CASSYLLSTGNEQFF TGCGCCAGCAGCTACCTCCTTTCTACGGGCAATGAGCAGTTCTTC
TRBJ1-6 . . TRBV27 CASSLWEGLDSPLHF TGTGCCAGCAGTTTATGGGAGGGGCTGGATTCACCCCTCCACTTT
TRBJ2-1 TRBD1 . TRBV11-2 CASTQRLQGDGYNEQFF TGTGCCAGCACCCAGAGGCTTCAGGGGGACGGCTACAATGAGCAGTTCTTC
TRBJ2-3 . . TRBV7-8 CASSLNRATSTDTQYF TGTGCCAGCAGCCTAAACAGGGCCACTAGCACAGATACGCAGTATTTT
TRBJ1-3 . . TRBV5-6 CASSFGSGSRTIYF TGTGCCAGCAGCTTCGGGAGCGGCTCTCGCACCATATATTTT
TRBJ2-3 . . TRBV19 CASSTRLQSADTQYF TGTGCCAGTAGTACAAGACTACAGAGTGCAGATACGCAGTATTTT
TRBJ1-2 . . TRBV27 CASSSRPGGYTF TGTGCCAGCAGTTCCCGTCCAGGGGGCTACACCTTC
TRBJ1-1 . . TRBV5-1 CASTLVQGSTEAFF TGCGCCAGCACCTTGGTCCAGGGGTCCACTGAAGCTTTCTTT
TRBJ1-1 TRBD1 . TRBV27 CASSLYRGNTEAFF TGTGCCAGCAGTTTATACAGGGGGAACACTGAAGCTTTCTTT
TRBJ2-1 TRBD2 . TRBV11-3 CASSLGESGSYNEQFF TGTGCCAGCAGCTTAGGTGAGAGCGGGAGCTACAATGAGCAGTTCTTC
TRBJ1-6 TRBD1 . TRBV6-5 CASRAGQGYSPLHF TGTGCCAGCAGGGCAGGACAGGGTTATTCACCCCTCCACTTT
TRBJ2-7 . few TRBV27 CASSPISATLGEQYF TGTGCCAGCAGCCCTATCTCTGCCACCCTTGGCGAGCAGTACTTC
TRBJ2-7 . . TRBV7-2 CASSLYHAYEQYF TGTGCCAGCAGCCTCTACCACGCGTACGAGCAGTACTTC
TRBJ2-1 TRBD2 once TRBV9 CASSVGREGHNEQFF TGTGCCAGCAGCGTAGGTCGGGAGGGCCACAATGAGCAGTTCTTC
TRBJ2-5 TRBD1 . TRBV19 CASSDSGTAQETQYF TGTGCCAGTAGTGACTCCGGGACAGCCCAAGAGACCCAGTACTTC
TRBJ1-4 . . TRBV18 CASRRGATNEKLFF TGTGCCAGTCGGAGAGGTGCAACTAATGAAAAACTGTTTTTT
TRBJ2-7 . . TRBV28 CASSLRPIFARQYF TGTGCCAGCAGTTTAAGACCTATATTCGCTAGGCAGTACTTC
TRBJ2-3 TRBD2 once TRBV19 CASSVPLAGADTQYF TGTGCCAGTAGTGTCCCCTTAGCGGGAGCAGATACGCAGTATTTT
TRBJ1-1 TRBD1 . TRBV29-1 CSVVTGATEAFF TGCAGCGTTGTTACAGGGGCGACTGAAGCTTTCTTT
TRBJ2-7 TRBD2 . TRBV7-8 CASSLLAGGLSEQYF TGTGCCAGCAGCTTGCTAGCGGGAGGGCTCTCCGAGCAGTACTTC
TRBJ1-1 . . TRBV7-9 CASSPLRDATGRTEAFF TGTGCCAGCAGCCCTCTAAGGGACGCCACAGGGCGGACTGAAGCTTTCTTT
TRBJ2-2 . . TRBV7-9 CASSGQSNTGELFF TGTGCCAGCAGCGGACAGTCGAACACCGGGGAGCTGTTTTTT
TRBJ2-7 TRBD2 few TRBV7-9 CASRVSGASGGPHEQYF TGTGCCAGCAGGGTGTCGGGCGCCTCGGGAGGGCCCCACGAGCAGTACTTC
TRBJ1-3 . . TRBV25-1 CASSSQLNTIYF TGTGCCAGCAGTTCACAGCTAAACACCATATATTTT
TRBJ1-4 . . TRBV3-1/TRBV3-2 CASSHSDSSSNEKLFF TGTGCCAGCAGCCACTCAGACAGCAGCTCTAATGAAAAACTGTTTTTT